The entry below gives a single T cell receptor (beta chain) sequence along with its context. These data are taken from a study of blood T cell repertoires in COVID-19. Study details: Collection of acute and convalescent COVID-19 samples took place in the United States, Italy and Spain. PBMCs, B-cell-depleted T cells, or T cells were the source of the cDNA or gDNA that made up the material.

Germline CDR1 and CDR2: SNHLY and FYNNEI. Trimming at V came to 5 bases and at J to 1 base, leaving 6 bases not matched to a gene. The CDR3 spans 16 residues. The table came from immunoSEQ multiplex PCR; TCRdb's copy has only in-frame clones and leaves some out. The table shows 300,000 to 450,000 clones, with about 90% occurring only once. This clonotype originated in a man between 25 and 39 years old who had recovered from COVID-19. The chain uses TRBV2 and TRBJ2-3, with 10 positions matching TRBD1. The sequenced sample was PBMCs or T cells enriched from blood (not recorded which). For the CDR3, the DNA is TGTGCCAGCAGTTCCGGGACAGGGGCGGGCACAGATACGCAGTATTTT. Residues: CASSSGTGAGTDTQYF.